This passage covers 30 T cell receptor beta chains from one sample sequenced in a study of naive and memory T cell subsets. Two oligonucleotides, mixed equimolar, formed the beta constant-region primer covering TRBC1 and TRBC2. The ligated cDNA underwent four PCR rounds using SP2 and nested alpha and beta constant-region primers. Each CDR3 protein is one row after TCRdb ran MiXCR on the UMI-ligation and nested PCR reads. The table has tens of thousands of distinct CDR3 sequences, 9% to 9.5% seen once; the top ten hold over 0.95%. Sequenced material: naive CD8+ T cells from blood. These receptors originate from a human donor in good health.

This clonotype was picked up a small number of times. In DNA form, the CDR3 reads TGTGCCATCGGGACAAATAGCGTCAGCTCCTACGAGCAGTACTTC. Translated, it gives CAIGTNSVSSYEQYF. This chain connects TRBV10-3 to TRBJ2-7, with D maybe TRBD1 (6 bases). The CDR3 extends over 15 amino acids. Trimming left V 8 bases short and J 0 bases short, with 17 bases between. The germline V gene has CDR1 ENHRY and CDR2 SYGVKD.

This clonotype was seen ten or more times. This chain connects TRBV7-9 to TRBJ2-7, with TRBD1 matching 10 bases. This CDR3 is built from 15 residues. V lost 5 bases, J lost 2 bases, and 6 bases stayed unmatched. CDR1 SEHNR and CDR2 FQNEAQ come from the germline V gene (reference sequence). The CDR3 sequence is CASSPDRGQAYEQYF. The CDR3 coding sequence is TGTGCCAGCAGCCCCGACAGGGGGCAAGCCTACGAGCAGTACTTC. Full variable domain (outside the CDR3, taken from reference TRBV7-9 and TRBJ2-7): DTGVSQNPRHKITKRGQNVTFRCDPISEHNRLYWYRQTLGQGPEFLTYFQNEAQLEKSRLLSDRFSAERPKGSFSTLEIQRTEQGDSAMYLCASSPDRGQAYEQYFGPGTRLTVT.

This clonotype was seen more than once but under ten times. The junction departs from the called germline gene at one end, perhaps through a read error. This sequence joins TRBV5-6 and TRBJ2-4, with 9 bases aligning to TRBD1. This CDR3 has 15 residues. Germline CDR1 reads SGHDT; CDR2 reads YYEEEE. Written as DNA, the CDR3 is TGTGCCAGCAGCTTGGGGACAGGGGACGCAAAAGTGGTGGACTTC. This codes for CASSLGTGDAKVVDF.

The table lists this clonotype with many counts. The chain links TRBV12-3 or TRBV12-4 to TRBJ2-3, with D unresolved. The CDR3 runs to 19 residues. Trimming pared 4 bases from V and 0 bases from J, leaving 23 bases between. Here the CDR3 DNA reads TGTGCCAGCAGTTCACGACTGTTGCCTCCTACCTCTAGCACAGATACGCAGTATTTT. It encodes CASSSRLLPPTSSTDTQYF.

This clonotype was found a few times. The J gene is TRBJ2-7, the V gene TRBV13; 12 bases line up with TRBD2. Per the germline V gene, CDR1 is PRHDT and CDR2 is FYEKMQ (reference sequence). Trimming at V came to 6 bases and at J to 6 bases, leaving 12 bases not matched to a gene. This CDR3 region has 16 residues. In nucleotides, the CDR3 is TGTGCCAGCAGTTCGCGTCTAGCGGGAGGGCCAAGCGAGCAGTACTTC. It encodes CASSSRLAGGPSEQYF.

Many counts were recorded for this clonotype. Here the CDR3 reads CASSLDGFTDTQYF. The CDR3 DNA follows: TGTGCCAGCAGTTTAGATGGGTTCACAGATACGCAGTATTTT. The genes are TRBV28 and TRBJ2-3; D unresolved. This CDR3 region has 14 residues. Trimming pared 2 bases from V and 2 bases from J, leaving 8 bases between. Germline values: CDR1 MDHEN, CDR2 SYDVKM.

This clonotype was seen more than once but under ten times. This chain connects TRBV10-3 to TRBJ2-3, with D maybe TRBD2 (6 bases). Germline-derived CDR1 and CDR2 are ENHRY and SYGVKD. V was cut by 3 bases and J by 3 bases, with 13 bases left in between. The CDR3 extends over 15 amino acids. This chain's CDR3 is CAISDRSGSTDTQYF. CDR3 in DNA: TGTGCCATCAGTGACCGGTCCGGGAGTACAGATACGCAGTATTTT.

This chain links TRBV7-6 with TRBJ2-2, with D uncertain. In germline, CDR1 is SGHVS, CDR2 FNYEAQ. The CDR3 totals 14 residues. Trimming left V 2 bases short and J 4 bases short, with 8 bases between. DNA for the CDR3: TGTGCCAGCAGCTTATTGGCCACCACCGGGGAGCTGTTTTTT. Its protein product is CASSLLATTGELFF. The full variable domain, with the rest looked up from reference TRBV7-6 and TRBJ2-2, is GAGVSQSPRYKVTKRGQDVALRCDPISGHVSLYWYRQALGQGPEFLTYFNYEAQQDKSGLPNDRFSAERPEGSISTLTIQRTEQRDSAMYRCASSLLATTGELFFGEGSRLTVL.

This clonotype was seen only a few times. This sequence joins TRBV28 and TRBJ2-3; D may correspond to TRBD1 or TRBD2 (5 bases each). Trimming took off 4 bases at V and 3 bases at J, with 26 bases between the two ends. The germline V gene has CDR1 MDHEN and CDR2 SYDVKM. The CDR3 sequence is 19 residues long. CDR3 protein: CASSSISGWGRYLTDTQYF. The CDR3 region has the DNA TGTGCCAGCAGTTCAATATCGGGGTGGGGACGATACTTGACAGATACGCAGTATTTT.

This clonotype was observed at least ten times. This chain uses TRBV28 with TRBJ2-1; D remains ambiguous. The CDR3 consists of 13 residues. CDR1 and CDR2 (germline): MDHEN, SYDVKM. V gave up 4 bases and J gave up 4 bases, with 8 bases separating them. The CDR3 sequence is CASSYQEYNEQFF. CDR3 nucleotides: TGTGCCAGCAGTTACCAGGAATACAATGAGCAGTTCTTC.

This clonotype has only a few counts. This chain joins TRBV6-2 or TRBV6-3 and TRBJ2-7; D call uncertain. The CDR3 sequence is 17 residues long. Trimming stripped 8 bases from V and 4 bases from J, with 27 bases between. Germline values: CDR1 MNHEY, CDR2 SVGEGT. CDR3 in DNA: TGTGCCAGCTCCCTTTTTGGGGTGGACCCTCTGGAATACGAGCAGTACTTC. Translation gives CASSLFGVDPLEYEQYF.

The table lists this clonotype with a few counts. The chain combines TRBV19 with TRBJ2-1, with D unclear. The CDR3 length is 17 residues. Germline CDR1 and CDR2: LNHDA and SQIVND (reference sequence). V gave up 0 bases and J gave up 3 bases, with 15 bases separating them. This CDR3 reads CASSIDQVAPIYNEQFF. The CDR3 DNA sequence: TGTGCCAGTAGTATAGATCAGGTAGCCCCTATCTACAATGAGCAGTTCTTC.

This clonotype was picked up a small number of times. The chain joins TRBV27 to TRBJ1-5, with TRBD1 matching over 7 bases. The junction had 1 base not matched to a gene; V was cut back by 0 bases and J by 5 bases. CDR1 MNHEY and CDR2 SMNVEV come from the germline V gene (reference sequence). There are 14 residues in the CDR3. Here the CDR3 reads CASSLSQGDQPQHF. Written as DNA, the CDR3 is TGTGCCAGCAGTTTATCGCAGGGGGATCAGCCCCAGCATTTT.

This clonotype was observed a handful of times. The rearrangement links TRBV5-1 to TRBJ2-3; unclear D gene. V was cut by 4 bases and J by 5 bases, with 14 bases left in between. This CDR3 contains 14 residues. The germline V gene encodes CDR1 SGHRS and CDR2 YFSETQ. The chain's CDR3 is CASSQHAAQDTQYF. The DNA of the CDR3 is TGCGCCAGCAGCCAGCACGCTGCCCAAGATACGCAGTATTTT.

This clonotype was seen many times. The chain couples TRBV11-1 to TRBJ2-2; possibly TRBD2 for D (6 bases). The V gene's germline CDR1 is SGHAT and CDR2 FQDESV (reference sequence). The CDR3 totals 17 residues. V gave up 1 base and J gave up 1 base, with 13 bases separating them. The CDR3 is CASSLDSSGENTGELFF. CDR3 sequence (DNA): TGTGCCAGCAGCTTAGATAGTAGCGGAGAGAACACCGGGGAGCTGTTTTTT.

The chain has TRBV20-1 and TRBJ2-3, with 9 bases fitting TRBD2. The germline V gene encodes CDR1 DFQATT and CDR2 SNEGSKA (reference sequence). The V and J ends lost 0 bases and 3 bases, in that order; junction bases with no gene match: 7. The CDR3 is 16 residues long. The CDR3 here is CSAREGSGRWTDTQYF. The CDR3 DNA follows: TGCAGTGCTAGAGAGGGAAGCGGGAGGTGGACAGATACGCAGTATTTT.

Details on this clonotype: Just one base apart from a much larger clone, this may be a read error. The rearrangement links TRBV4-3 to TRBJ2-1; 8 bases match TRBD1. The V gene's germline CDR1 is LGHNA and CDR2 YSLEER. V shed 0 bases, J shed 8 bases, and the junction held 12 bases outside the gene matches. CDR3 length: 17 residues. CDR3 in amino acids: CASSQDQGTGGSDEQFF. The CDR3 region has the DNA TGCGCCAGCAGCCAAGATCAGGGGACAGGAGGATCTGATGAGCAGTTCTTC.

The table lists this clonotype with a few counts. The rearrangement uses TRBV20-1 and TRBJ2-5, with 9 positions matching TRBD2. Germline CDR1 is DFQATT and CDR2 is SNEGSKA (reference sequence). With 0 bases clipped from V and 5 bases from J, the junction kept 10 bases outside the gene matches. CDR3 size: 16 residues. Written as DNA, the CDR3 is TGCAGTGCTAGAGACCCAGCGGGAGGACTCAGGGAGACCCAGTACTTC. Its translation: CSARDPAGGLRETQYF.

The V call is TRBV7-6, the J call TRBJ2-7; TRBD2 is a possible D gene (5 bases). Germline V gene lookup returns CDR1 SGHVS and CDR2 FNYEAQ. The CDR3 is 15 residues long. The V end was cut by 5 bases, the J end by 6 bases, with 20 bases between. CDR3 DNA: TGTGCCAGCAGCCAAACCGAGGGCCTTCGAAGCGAGCAGTACTTC. Residues: CASSQTEGLRSEQYF.

This clonotype appeared a few times. The chain recombines TRBV12-3 or TRBV12-4 with TRBJ2-5; 8 bases line up with TRBD2. V dropped 6 bases and J dropped 5; count of bases not matched to a gene: 11. The CDR3 length is 15 residues. CDR3 sequence reads: CASSRGQAGGETQYF. CDR3 in DNA: TGTGCCAGCAGCCGAGGGCAGGCGGGAGGTGAGACCCAGTACTTC.

This clonotype was found many times. The chain joins TRBV7-2 to TRBJ2-1; TRBD2 aligns across 7 bases. There are 15 residues in the CDR3. The V and J ends lost 2 bases and 5 bases, in that order; junction bases with no gene match: 6. The germline V gene has CDR1 SGHTA and CDR2 FQGNSA. The DNA of the CDR3 is TGTGCCAGCAGCTTATGGCTAGCGGCAAACAATGAGCAGTTCTTC. It specifies CASSLWLAANNEQFF.

The J gene is TRBJ2-5, the V gene TRBV5-1; unclear D gene. Trimming cost V 3 bases and J 2 bases, with 11 bases left between them. There are 14 residues in the CDR3. Germline CDR1 and CDR2: SGHRS and YFSETQ. The CDR3 is CASSSGRLQETQYF. CDR3 DNA: TGCGCCAGCAGCTCCGGACGGCTTCAAGAGACCCAGTACTTC.

This clonotype has just a few counts. This chain uses TRBV6-5 with TRBJ2-3; D remains unclear. CDR1 and CDR2 from the germline V gene are MNHEY and SVGAGI. V lost 7 bases to trimming and J lost 6 bases, with 8 bases between them. This CDR3 comprises 11 residues. The CDR3 here is CASTQGDTQYF. CDR3 nucleotides: TGTGCCAGCACCCAAGGGGATACGCAGTATTTT.

This clonotype was seen repeatedly, ten times or more. The chain is built from TRBV29-1 and TRBJ2-7; 9 nucleotides agree with TRBD1. The V gene end was trimmed by 3 bases and the J gene end by 4 bases; junction bases not matched to a gene: 4. CDR1 and CDR2 (germline): SQVTM, ANQGSEA. The CDR3 is made up of 13 amino acids. CDR3: CSVEEGQGYEQYF. DNA of the CDR3: TGCAGCGTTGAGGAAGGACAGGGGTACGAGCAGTACTTC.

The CDR3 here is CSVTRILTSGSTDTQYF. The CDR3 nucleotides read TGCAGCGTTACCCGCATACTTACTAGCGGGAGCACAGATACGCAGTATTTT. This chain connects TRBV29-1 to TRBJ2-3; 9 nucleotides line up with TRBD2. Trimming took 5 bases from V and 0 from J; bases not matched to a gene: 12. The CDR3 sequence is 17 residues long. The germline V gene encodes CDR1 SQVTM and CDR2 ANQGSEA.

The chain combines TRBV20-1 with TRBJ2-7; 7 bases align to TRBD2. Germline CDR1 reads DFQATT; CDR2 reads SNEGSKA (reference sequence). This CDR3 contains 16 residues. V lost 1 base to trimming and J lost 3 bases; unmatched junction nucleotides: 12. CDR3 DNA: TGCAGTGCTAGAGCGGGGGGATCCCAGCTTAACTACGAGCAGTACTTC. Translating gives CSARAGGSQLNYEQYF.

This clonotype was detected a few times. V gene TRBV7-9 combines with J gene TRBJ1-2, with unresolved D. The germline V and J ends were trimmed by 3 bases and 4 bases, with 15 bases remaining between them. CDR1 is SEHNR, CDR2 FQNEAQ, per germline (reference sequence). This CDR3 has 15 amino acids. DNA of the CDR3: TGTGCCAGCAGCTTGCCCAGCTCGGTCGGCTATGGCTACACCTTC. This gives the protein CASSLPSSVGYGYTF.

The chain uses TRBV4-2 and TRBJ2-7; 8 bases fit TRBD2. Per germline, CDR1 LGHNA and CDR2 YNFKEQ. The CDR3 contains 15 residues. With 3 bases clipped from V and 4 bases from J, the junction kept 8 bases outside the gene matches. The CDR3 loop is CASSQGGTRKYEQYF. The CDR3 nucleotides read TGTGCCAGCAGCCAGGGTGGGACTAGAAAGTACGAGCAGTACTTC.

This clonotype has ten or more counts. The gene calls are TRBV4-3 and TRBJ2-7, with TRBD1 matching over 7 bases. V trimming: 2 bases; J trimming: 1 base; junction bases outside the gene matches: 11. From germline, CDR1 is LGHNA and CDR2 YSLEER. The CDR3 extends over 17 amino acids. DNA for the CDR3: TGCGCCAGCAGCCAATACCAAACAGGGGAGTTGTCCTACGAGCAGTACTTC. It yields the protein CASSQYQTGELSYEQYF.

This clonotype was detected only a few times. V and J are TRBV6-2 or TRBV6-3 and TRBJ2-4; D is uncertain. V gave up 5 bases and J gave up 8 bases, with 10 bases separating them. The CDR3 extends over 12 amino acids. CDR1 and CDR2 (germline): MNHEY, SVGEGT. The CDR3 region has the DNA TGTGCCAGCAGTCCCTCTCGTGACATTCAGTACTTC. Protein sequence: CASSPSRDIQYF.